Shown below are 21 T cell receptor beta chains from a single sample sequenced in a study of PD-1 blockade in classical Hodgkin lymphoma. Time point reported: cycle 4 day 1 (C4D1), after five to seven weeks of nivolumab. Every patient experienced relapse after autologous stem cell transplantation, and brentuximab vedotin exposure varied. With magnetic negative selection, CD4+ T cells were purified from PBMCs that had been thawed. Libraries were prepared by immunoSEQ multiplex PCR; TCRdb keeps only in-frame clonotypes and omits some of them. The sample lists tens of thousands of clones, about 85% occurring once. Sequenced material: CD4+ T cells from blood, taken before the fourth cycle of nivolumab. These receptors were taken from a human donor with classical Hodgkin lymphoma.

The genes are TRBV28 and TRBJ2-5; D possibly corresponds to TRBD1 (5 bases). Trimming left V 1 base short and J 5 bases short, with 11 bases between. Germline V CDR1 and CDR2: MDHEN, SYDVKM. This CDR3 has 14 residues. Here the CDR3 DNA reads TGTGCCAGCAGTTTATATAGCCAGGGTGAGACCCAGTACTTC. It is translated as CASSLYSQGETQYF.

The chain carries TRBV18 and TRBJ1-2, with D maybe TRBD1 (6 bases). Germline V gene sequence: CDR1 KGHSH, CDR2 LQKENI. CDR3 size: 13 residues. V shed 3 bases and J shed 7 bases, with 12 bases lying between them. The CDR3 sequence: CASSPSGTSGYTF. In DNA, the CDR3 is TGTGCCAGCTCACCCTCCGGGACATCTGGCTACACCTTC. The variable domain in full, with the rest retrieved from reference TRBV18 and TRBJ1-2, is NAGVMQNPRHLVRRRGQEARLRCSPMKGHSHVYWYRQLPEEGLKFMVYLQKENIIDESGMPKERFSAEFPKEGPSILRIQQVVRGDSAAYFCASSPSGTSGYTFGSGTRLTVV.

The gene calls are TRBV5-1 and TRBJ2-5; TRBD1 matches at 9 bases. This CDR3 spans 14 amino acids. V shed 4 bases and J 5 bases; nucleotides not matched to a gene: 6. Per germline, CDR1 SGHRS and CDR2 YFSETQ. CDR3 coding DNA: TGCGCCAGCAGCAAGGGACAGGGATGGGAGACCCAGTACTTC. Translation gives CASSKGQGWETQYF.

The chain joins TRBV5-1 to TRBJ1-1, with TRBD1 as a possible D gene (6 bases). The CDR3 consists of 16 residues. The V gene's germline CDR1 is SGHRS and CDR2 YFSETQ. The V and J ends lost 3 bases and 1 base respectively, with 16 bases between them. CDR3 sequence: CASSSHSRGQNTEAFF. The CDR3 nucleotides are TGCGCCAGCAGCTCCCATAGCCGGGGGCAGAACACTGAAGCTTTCTTT.

The rearrangement links TRBV5-1 to TRBJ1-2, with TRBD1 identical over 10 bases. The V segment lost 6 bases and the J segment 5 bases; nucleotides outside the gene matches: 10. Germline V gives CDR1 SGHRS, CDR2 YFSETQ. The CDR3 runs to 15 residues. CDR3 region: CASKRADRGFYGYTF. For the CDR3, the DNA is TGCGCCAGCAAAAGAGCGGACAGGGGGTTTTATGGCTACACCTTC.

The V call is TRBV5-6, the J call TRBJ2-6; TRBD2 matches at 7 bases. CDR1 and CDR2 from the germline V gene are SGHDT and YYEEEE. V shed 3 bases and J 2 bases; nucleotides not matched to a gene: 14. The CDR3 spans 19 residues. CDR3 sequence (DNA): TGTGCCAGCAGCTCGATTAGTGGCGGGGGTATTACTGGGGCCAACGTCCTGACTTTC. Translated, it gives CASSSISGGGITGANVLTF.

This clone was found once. The chain recombines TRBV6-1 with TRBJ2-7; TRBD2 matches at 7 bases. V was clipped by 7 bases and J by 0 bases; unmatched bases: 6. The germline V gene has CDR1 MNHNS and CDR2 SASEGT. CDR3 length: 14 amino acids. The CDR3, as DNA: TGTGCCAGCACCCTCCGCGGGAGCTCCTACGAGCAGTACTTC. This encodes CASTLRGSSYEQYF.

This rearrangement joins TRBV10-3 to TRBJ2-3, with D possibly matching TRBD1 (6 bases). Germline V lookup: CDR1 ENHRY, CDR2 SYGVKD. Between the trimmed V and J ends, which lost 6 bases and 0 bases, there was a span of 13 bases. The CDR3 totals 15 residues. The CDR3 nucleotides are TGTGCCATCAGGAGGGACACAGCTAGCACAGATACGCAGTATTTT. Encoded protein: CAIRRDTASTDTQYF.

This clone showed up just a few times. The rearrangement links TRBV7-9 to TRBJ1-4; 8 bases line up with TRBD1. The CDR3 consists of 15 residues. The germline CDR1 and CDR2 sequences are SEHNR and FQNEAQ (reference sequence). Germline trimming cut 5 bases from V and 6 bases from J; bases unmatched to any gene: 8. DNA of the CDR3: TGTGCCAGCAGCCTTCCCCAGGGGGCTGATGAAAAACTGTTTTTT. Residues: CASSLPQGADEKLFF.

J is TRBJ2-3 and V is TRBV2; unclear D gene. The CDR3 is made up of 14 amino acids. V lost 4 bases and J lost 2, with 10 bases in between. Germline V lookup: CDR1 SNHLY, CDR2 FYNNEI. CDR3 in DNA: TGTGCCAGCAGTGTTTGGCAGCCCACAGATACGCAGTATTTT. Residues: CASSVWQPTDTQYF. Complete variable domain (other parts from reference TRBV2 and TRBJ2-3): EPEVTQTPSHQVTQMGQEVILRCVPISNHLYFYWYRQILGQKVEFLVSFYNNEISEKSEIFDDQFSVERPDGSNFTLKIRSTKLEDSAMYFCASSVWQPTDTQYFGPGTRLTVL.

The chain is built from TRBV28 and TRBJ1-2; no reliable D call. Germline V gives CDR1 MDHEN, CDR2 SYDVKM. The CDR3 consists of 16 residues. The V end lost 0 bases, the J end lost 8 bases, and 19 bases lay between the germline ends. The CDR3 DNA reads TGTGCCAGCAGTTTATGGGGCCGGGCATCTCGGCCGGGCTACACCTTC. It is translated as CASSLWGRASRPGYTF.

This chain joins TRBV7-9 and TRBJ1-1, with D tentatively TRBD1 (5 bases). The CDR3 totals 14 residues. V was trimmed by 3 bases and J by 3 bases, leaving 11 bases between them. CDR1 and CDR2 from the germline V gene are SEHNR and FQNEAQ (reference sequence). The CDR3 region has the DNA TGTGCCAGCAGCTTCAGACAGCGCGACACTGAAGCTTTCTTT. Residues: CASSFRQRDTEAFF.

The CDR3, as DNA: TGTGCCAGTAGTATCCGGGACAGGGGTCGCGAGCAGTACTTC. Translating it yields CASSIRDRGREQYF. The gene calls are TRBV19 and TRBJ2-7; TRBD1 matches 10 bases. Trimming at V came to 3 bases and at J to 6 bases, leaving 5 bases not matched to a gene. Germline V gene lookup returns CDR1 LNHDA and CDR2 SQIVND (reference sequence). The CDR3 totals 14 residues.

The J gene is TRBJ2-7, the V gene TRBV25-1, with no clear D. The CDR3 loop spans 16 amino acids. In germline, CDR1 is MGHDK, CDR2 SYGVNS. The V gene lost 5 bases and the J gene lost 1 base, with 18 bases spanning the gap. This CDR3 reads CASSKLTSSPSYEQYF. CDR3 DNA: TGTGCCAGCAGTAAGTTGACAAGTTCCCCTTCCTACGAGCAGTACTTC.

CDR3 sequence: CASSPSGRREETQYF. The CDR3 DNA follows: TGCGCCAGCAGCCCTAGCGGGAGACGGGAAGAGACCCAGTACTTC. This chain connects TRBV5-1 to TRBJ2-5; 10 nucleotides match TRBD2. The germline gives CDR1 SGHRS, CDR2 YFSETQ. The length of the CDR3 is 15 residues. Unmatched junction bases numbered 6, after V lost 4 bases and J lost 3 bases.

This clone was found a few times. The chain combines TRBV2 with TRBJ1-2, with D perhaps matching TRBD1 (6 bases). Germline CDR1 is SNHLY and CDR2 is FYNNEI. Between the trimmed V and J ends, which lost 6 bases and 8 bases, there was a span of 19 bases. The CDR3 covers 14 residues. CDR3 region: CASSPQGTVGGYTF. CDR3 bases: TGTGCCAGCAGCCCTCAGGGGACTGTAGGAGGCTACACCTTC.

This clone was seen a few times. V usage is TRBV6-5 and J usage is TRBJ2-2; TRBD1 aligns across 10 bases. CDR1 MNHEY and CDR2 SVGAGI come from the germline V gene. The CDR3 has 15 amino acids. After removal of 6 bases from V and 7 bases from J, the junction contained 8 bases not matched to a gene. The CDR3 loop reads CASSRDRGRGGELFF. CDR3 in DNA: TGTGCCAGCAGCCGAGACAGGGGGCGGGGCGGGGAGCTGTTTTTT.

The J gene is TRBJ2-1, the V gene TRBV5-1, with 10 bases identical to TRBD2. Germline V gene sequence: CDR1 SGHRS, CDR2 YFSETQ. This CDR3 has 17 residues. The ends lost 2 bases at V and 7 bases at J; junction bases unmatched: 12. CDR3 sequence: CASSFGLAVPQGNEQFF. CDR3 DNA sequence: TGCGCCAGCAGCTTCGGACTAGCGGTCCCCCAGGGGAATGAGCAGTTCTTC.

This chain connects TRBV29-1 to TRBJ2-7; 7 nucleotides match TRBD1. Germline V gene sequence: CDR1 SQVTM, CDR2 ANQGSEA. CDR3 length: 13 amino acids. V shed 4 bases and J 2 bases; nucleotides not matched to a gene: 5. CDR3 nucleotides: TGCAGCGTTGTCCGGGACAGTACCTACGAGCAGTACTTC. Amino acids: CSVVRDSTYEQYF.

The genes are TRBV19 and TRBJ2-1; a possible D gene is TRBD1 (6 bases). The CDR3 is 15 amino acids. Germline values: CDR1 LNHDA, CDR2 SQIVND (reference sequence). V dropped 6 bases and J dropped 6 bases, with 18 bases sitting between them. CDR3 region: CASRAGVASSNEQFF. In DNA, the CDR3 is TGTGCCAGTAGGGCAGGGGTTGCGTCGAGCAATGAGCAGTTCTTC.

This chain links TRBV6-1 with TRBJ2-6, with D possibly called TRBD1 or TRBD2 (5 bases each). Germline V gene data show CDR1 as MNHNS and CDR2 as SASEGT. Deletions cut 4 bases from V and 0 bases from J, with 13 bases between. This CDR3 has 17 amino acids. This CDR3 is CASSVRDAYSGANVLTF. The CDR3, as DNA: TGTGCCAGCAGTGTAAGGGACGCCTACTCTGGGGCCAACGTCCTGACTTTC.